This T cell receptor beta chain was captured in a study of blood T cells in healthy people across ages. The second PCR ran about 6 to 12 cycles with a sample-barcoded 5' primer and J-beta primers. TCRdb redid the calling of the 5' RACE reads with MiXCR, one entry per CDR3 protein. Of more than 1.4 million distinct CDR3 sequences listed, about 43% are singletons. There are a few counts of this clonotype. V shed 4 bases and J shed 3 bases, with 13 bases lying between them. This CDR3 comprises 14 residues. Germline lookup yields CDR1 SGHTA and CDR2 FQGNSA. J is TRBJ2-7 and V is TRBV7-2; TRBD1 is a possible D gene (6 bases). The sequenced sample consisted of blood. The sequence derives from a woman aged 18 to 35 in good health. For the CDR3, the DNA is TGTGCCAGCAGCTCCAGACAGGCGCACTACGAGCAGTACTTC. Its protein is CASSSRQAHYEQYF.